These T cell receptor beta chains were read from a single sample in a study of shared clonotypes between healthy human individuals. The protocol was immunoSEQ multiplex PCR, while the TCRdb copy is restricted to in-frame clones and leaves out a portion. This repertoire shows over 2 million clones, 80% to 95% found once; its top ten account for roughly 0.34%. What was sequenced was naive CD4+ T cells from PBMCs. The origin of the receptors is a man between 18 and 29 years old in good health. Some clones in this sample may be carry-over from other donors' samples. CDR3s include the opening cysteine and the closing phenylalanine or tryptophan. A D gene is named only where the DNA matches it firmly. Size values are once, few and many counts, or a class for expanded clones, and some rows have none.

>TRBV5-1|TRBJ2-1|TRBD2|-
CASSSGLAWYNEQFF
TGCGCCAGCAGCTCCGGACTAGCATGGTACAATGAGCAGTTCTTC
>TRBV5-4|TRBJ1-1|-|once
CASSLAGGQNTEAFF
TGTGCCAGCAGCTTGGCGGGAGGGCAGAACACTGAAGCTTTCTTT
>TRBV9|TRBJ2-1|TRBD2|-
CASRPASGGYNERFF
TGTGCCAGCAGGCCAGCTAGCGGGGGATACAATGAGCGGTTCTTC
>TRBV7-9|TRBJ2-7|-|-
CASSYAGTNYEQYF
TGTGCCAGCAGCTACGCCGGGACAAACTACGAGCAGTACTTC
>TRBV5-1|TRBJ2-2|TRBD2|-
CASSLGLAGAVGELFF
TGCGCCAGCAGCCTCGGACTAGCGGGAGCCGTCGGGGAGCTGTTTTTT
>TRBV7-2|TRBJ2-7|-|-
CASSRWAYEQYF
TGTGCCAGCAGCCGATGGGCTTACGAGCAGTACTTC
>TRBV19|TRBJ2-2|-|-
CASSIINTLSYTGELFF
TGTGCCAGTAGTATAATAAACACCCTCTCTTACACCGGGGAGCTGTTTTTT
>TRBV7-3|TRBJ2-3|-|-
CASSLLTVAGTDTQYF
TGTGCCAGCAGCCTACTGACAGTAGCCGGCACAGATACGCAGTATTTT
>TRBV6-1|TRBJ2-5|-|-
CASSELSAEETQYF
TGTGCCAGCAGTGAACTTTCGGCGGAAGAGACCCAGTACTTC
>TRBV18|TRBJ2-7|-|-
CASSPWLASVGEQYF
TGTGCCAGCTCACCGTGGTTGGCGAGTGTTGGAGAGCAGTACTTC
>TRBV6-1|TRBJ2-7|-|few
CASSKEGTSNEQYF
TGTGCCAGCAGCAAGGAAGGGACGTCCAACGAGCAGTACTTC
>TRBV28|TRBJ1-2|TRBD1|once
CASSEPQGAGYGYTF
TGTGCCAGCAGCGAACCACAGGGGGCTGGCTATGGCTACACCTTC
>TRBV19|TRBJ2-4|-|-
CASSTSSSRGAKNIQYF
TGTGCCAGTAGTACCTCTAGTTCTAGGGGGGCCAAAAACATTCAGTACTTC
>TRBV5-1|TRBJ1-1|TRBD1|-
CASQGNRGRDTEAFF
TGCGCCAGCCAAGGGAACAGGGGGCGGGATACTGAAGCTTTCTTT
>TRBV5-1|TRBJ2-2|-|-
CASSLNEGTGELFF
TGCGCCAGCAGCTTGAACGAGGGCACCGGGGAGCTGTTTTTT
>TRBV7-2|TRBJ2-1|TRBD2|-
CASSLGAGGGNEQFF
TGTGCCAGCAGCTTAGGAGCGGGAGGGGGCAATGAGCAGTTCTTC
>TRBV6-5|TRBJ2-7|-|-
CASSSLLASGSEQYF
TGTGCCAGCAGTTCCCTTCTAGCAAGCGGAAGCGAGCAGTACTTC
>TRBV2|TRBJ1-6|-|-
CASTEQPNSPLHF
TGTGCCAGCACAGAACAGCCGAATTCACCCCTCCACTTT
>TRBV28|TRBJ2-3|TRBD2|once
CASITSGSKDTQYF
TGTGCCAGCATTACTAGCGGGAGTAAAGATACGCAGTATTTT
>TRBV7-9|TRBJ2-2|TRBD1|-
CASSSGQGAFGELFF
TGTGCCAGCAGTTCGGGACAGGGGGCTTTCGGGGAGCTGTTTTTT
>TRBV4-1|TRBJ2-1|TRBD2|once
CASSQGLAGTNEQFF
TGCGCCAGCAGCCAAGGACTAGCGGGAACCAATGAGCAGTTCTTC
>TRBV28|TRBJ1-4|-|-
CASSYEFNEKLFF
TGTGCCAGCAGTTACGAATTTAATGAAAAACTGTTTTTT
>TRBV6-1|TRBJ1-2|-|-
CASNDRVPYGYTF
TGTGCCAGCAATGATCGGGTCCCCTATGGCTACACCTTC
>TRBV29-1|TRBJ1-1|TRBD1|-
CSVGTVPGQGLMNTEAFF
TGCAGCGTGGGTACCGTCCCGGGACAGGGCCTAATGAACACTGAAGCTTTCTTT
>TRBV27|TRBJ2-3|-|-
CASRVTNTDTQYF
TGTGCCAGCAGGGTGACAAACACAGATACGCAGTATTTT
>TRBV5-1|TRBJ2-2|TRBD1|-
CASSLGLWPPDREDTGELFF
TGCGCCAGCAGCTTGGGATTATGGCCCCCGGACAGGGAAGACACCGGGGAGCTGTTTTTT
>TRBV9|TRBJ2-2|-|-
CASSVAMDNEGYSYTGELFF
TGTGCCAGCAGCGTAGCGATGGATAACGAGGGTTACAGCTACACCGGGGAGCTGTTTTTT
>TRBV7-2|TRBJ2-7|TRBD2|-
CASSSGGSGSYEQYF
TGTGCCAGCAGCTCGGGGGGGAGCGGCTCCTACGAGCAGTACTTC
>TRBV7-9|TRBJ2-1|TRBD2|-
CASSLRLAHLYNEQFF
TGTGCCAGCAGCCTAAGACTAGCGCACCTCTACAATGAGCAGTTCTTC
>TRBV18|TRBJ1-1|TRBD1|-
CASSRDRSNTEAFF
TGTGCCAGCTCCCGGGACAGGAGTAACACTGAAGCTTTCTTT
>TRBV5-6|TRBJ2-5|-|-
CASSFTAQETQYF
TGTGCCAGCAGCTTTACAGCCCAGGAGACCCAGTACTTC
>TRBV6-1|TRBJ1-2|-|-
CASSLSANYGYTF
TGTGCCAGCAGCCTTTCGGCTAACTATGGCTACACCTTC
>TRBV6-1|TRBJ2-4|-|-
CASSEAEGGRAKNIQYF
TGTGCCAGCAGTGAAGCGGAAGGGGGTCGGGCCAAAAACATTCAGTACTTC
>TRBV5-1|TRBJ2-7|TRBD1|-
CASSLPPGQGYEQYF
TGCGCCAGCAGCTTGCCCCCGGGACAGGGTTACGAGCAGTACTTC
>TRBV28|TRBJ1-3|-|-
CASSPGGHRSGNTIYF
TGTGCCAGCAGTCCCGGCGGGCATCGCTCTGGAAACACCATATATTTT
>TRBV5-4|TRBJ2-2|TRBD2|-
CASSGRGGTYTGELFF
TGTGCCAGCAGCGGACGCGGGGGGACCTACACCGGGGAGCTGTTTTTT
>TRBV28|TRBJ1-2|TRBD1|-
CASSGQDSGYTF
TGTGCCAGCAGCGGACAGGATAGTGGCTACACCTTC
>TRBV5-1|TRBJ1-3|-|-
CASSPTALSGNTIYF
TGCGCCAGCAGCCCCACGGCCCTCTCTGGAAACACCATATATTTT
>TRBV9|TRBJ1-5|TRBD1|-
CASSVAGQGIQPQHF
TGTGCCAGCAGCGTAGCTGGACAGGGGATTCAGCCCCAGCATTTT
>TRBV29-1|TRBJ2-3|-|once
CSAGTDTQYF
TGCAGCGCCGGGACAGATACGCAGTATTTT
>TRBV4-2|TRBJ2-3|TRBD1|once
CASSQMDRARDTQYF
TGTGCCAGCAGCCAAATGGACAGGGCGAGGGATACGCAGTATTTT
>TRBV7-2|TRBJ2-7|TRBD2|-
CASSWPSGGSYEQYF
TGTGCCAGCAGCTGGCCTAGCGGAGGCTCCTACGAGCAGTACTTC
>TRBV5-1|TRBJ2-7|-|-
CASSLLLAANTYEQYF
TGCGCCAGCAGCTTGTTACTAGCAGCTAATACCTACGAGCAGTACTTC
>TRBV18|TRBJ2-7|-|-
CASSPNTVIPSEQYF
TGTGCCAGCTCACCAAACACAGTGATACCGTCCGAGCAGTACTTC
>TRBV9|TRBJ2-6|-|-
CASSWSPGANVLTF
TGTGCCAGCAGCTGGTCCCCTGGGGCCAACGTCCTGACTTTC
>TRBV7-2|TRBJ1-5|-|-
CASSRGGAGQPQHF
TGTGCCAGCAGCCGGGGGGGGGCAGGGCAGCCCCAGCATTTT
>TRBV30|TRBJ1-4|-|-
CAWTTPRGEKLFF
TGTGCCTGGACCACCCCCCGGGGTGAAAAACTGTTTTTT
>TRBV20-1|TRBJ1-5|-|-
CSALAWEFQHF
TGCAGTGCCCTCGCTTGGGAGTTCCAGCATTTT
>TRBV7-2|TRBJ2-7|-|-
CASSYRSASEQYF
TGTGCCAGCAGCTATAGATCGGCTTCCGAGCAGTACTTC
>TRBV11-2|TRBJ2-3|-|-
CASSSSGDTDTQYF
TGTGCCAGCAGCTCTTCTGGGGACACAGATACGCAGTATTTT
>TRBV11-2|TRBJ1-1|-|-
CASSSSTGTLVSTEAFF
TGTGCCAGCAGCTCCTCGACCGGGACGCTGGTCAGCACTGAAGCTTTCTTT
>TRBV30|TRBJ1-1|-|-
CAWSVRGSSEAFF
TGTGCCTGGAGTGTAAGGGGGTCATCCGAAGCTTTCTTT
>TRBV5-5|TRBJ1-2|TRBD1|-
CASSFQGQGSGYTF
TGTGCCAGCAGCTTTCAAGGACAGGGAAGCGGCTACACCTTC